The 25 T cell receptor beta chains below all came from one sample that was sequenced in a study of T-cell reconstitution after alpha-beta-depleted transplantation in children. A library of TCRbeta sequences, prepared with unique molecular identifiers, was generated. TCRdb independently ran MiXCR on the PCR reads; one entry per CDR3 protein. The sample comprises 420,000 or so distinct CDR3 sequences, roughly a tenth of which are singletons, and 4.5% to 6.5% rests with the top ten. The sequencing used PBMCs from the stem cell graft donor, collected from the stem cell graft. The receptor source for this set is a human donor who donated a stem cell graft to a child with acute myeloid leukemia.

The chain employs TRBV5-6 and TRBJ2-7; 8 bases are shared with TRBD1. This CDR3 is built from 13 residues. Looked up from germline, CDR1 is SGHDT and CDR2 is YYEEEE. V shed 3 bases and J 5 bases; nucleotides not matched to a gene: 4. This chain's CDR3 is CASSWDRSNEQYF. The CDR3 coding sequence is TGTGCCAGCAGCTGGGACAGGTCTAACGAGCAGTACTTC.

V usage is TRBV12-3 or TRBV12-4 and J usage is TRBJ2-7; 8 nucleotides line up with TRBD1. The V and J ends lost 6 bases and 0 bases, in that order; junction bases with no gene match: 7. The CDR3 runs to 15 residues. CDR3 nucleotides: TGTGCCAGCAGCCAAGGACAGGGCAGCTCCTACGAGCAGTACGTC. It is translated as CASSQGQGSSYEQYV.

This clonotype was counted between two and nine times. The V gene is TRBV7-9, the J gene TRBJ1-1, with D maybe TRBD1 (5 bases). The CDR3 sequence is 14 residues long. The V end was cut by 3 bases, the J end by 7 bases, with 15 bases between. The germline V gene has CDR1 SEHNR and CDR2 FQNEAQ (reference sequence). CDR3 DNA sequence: TGTGCCAGCAGCTTTTCCCTGGGGGGGAGTGAAGCTTTCTTT. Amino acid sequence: CASSFSLGGSEAFF.

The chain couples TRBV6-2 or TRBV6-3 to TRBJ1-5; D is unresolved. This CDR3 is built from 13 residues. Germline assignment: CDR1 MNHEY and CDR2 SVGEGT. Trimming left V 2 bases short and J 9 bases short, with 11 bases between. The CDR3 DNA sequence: TGTGCCAGCAGTTACATGCTTCGGCGGCCCCAGCATTTT. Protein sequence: CASSYMLRRPQHF.

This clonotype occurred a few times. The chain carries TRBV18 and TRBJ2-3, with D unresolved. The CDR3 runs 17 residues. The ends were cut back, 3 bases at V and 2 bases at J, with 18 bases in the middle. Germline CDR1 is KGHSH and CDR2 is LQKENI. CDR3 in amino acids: CASSPQAGTPFTDTQYF. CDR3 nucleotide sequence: TGTGCCAGCTCACCCCAAGCTGGTACCCCTTTCACAGATACGCAGTATTTT.

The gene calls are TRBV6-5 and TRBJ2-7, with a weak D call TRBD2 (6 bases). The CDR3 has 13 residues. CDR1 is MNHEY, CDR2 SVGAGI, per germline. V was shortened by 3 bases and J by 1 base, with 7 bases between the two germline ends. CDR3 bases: TGTGCCAGCAGTTATGGGGGGTCCTACGAGCAGTACTTC. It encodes CASSYGGSYEQYF.

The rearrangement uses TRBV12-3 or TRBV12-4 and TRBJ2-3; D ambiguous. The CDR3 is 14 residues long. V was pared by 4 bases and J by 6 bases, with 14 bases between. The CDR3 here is CASSSPEFSDTQYF. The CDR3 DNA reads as TGTGCCAGCAGTTCCCCGGAATTTAGCGATACGCAGTATTTT.

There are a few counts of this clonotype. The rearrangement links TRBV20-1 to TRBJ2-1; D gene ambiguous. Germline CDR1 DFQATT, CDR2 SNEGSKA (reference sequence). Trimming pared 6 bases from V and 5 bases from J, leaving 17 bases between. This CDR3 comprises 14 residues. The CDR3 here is CSAHERVSDNEQFF. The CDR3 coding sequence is TGCAGTGCCCATGAGCGAGTGAGTGACAATGAGCAGTTCTTC.

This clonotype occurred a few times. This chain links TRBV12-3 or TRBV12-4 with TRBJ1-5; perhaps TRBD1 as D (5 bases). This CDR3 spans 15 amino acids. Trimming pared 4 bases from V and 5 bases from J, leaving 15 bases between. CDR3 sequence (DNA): TGTGCCAGCAGTTCCCTTGGGGCAGGATATCAGCCCCAGCATTTT. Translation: CASSSLGAGYQPQHF.

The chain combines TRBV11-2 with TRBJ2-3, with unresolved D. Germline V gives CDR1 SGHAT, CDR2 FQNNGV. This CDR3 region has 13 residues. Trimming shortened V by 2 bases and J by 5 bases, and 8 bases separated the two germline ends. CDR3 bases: TGTGCCAGCAGCTTACTCACGCGAGATACGCAGTATTTT. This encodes CASSLLTRDTQYF.

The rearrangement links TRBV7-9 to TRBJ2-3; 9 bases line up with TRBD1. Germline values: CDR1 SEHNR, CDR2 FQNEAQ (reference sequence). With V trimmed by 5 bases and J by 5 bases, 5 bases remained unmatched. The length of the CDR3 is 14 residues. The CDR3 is CASSVGQGIDTQYF. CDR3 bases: TGTGCCAGCAGCGTCGGACAGGGGATAGATACGCAGTATTTT.

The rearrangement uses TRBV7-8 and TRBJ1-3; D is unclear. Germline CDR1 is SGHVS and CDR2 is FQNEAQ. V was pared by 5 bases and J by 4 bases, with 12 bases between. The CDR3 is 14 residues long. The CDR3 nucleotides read TGTGCCAGCAGCCGACGCGGAGAGGGAAACACCATATATTTT. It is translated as CASSRRGEGNTIYF.

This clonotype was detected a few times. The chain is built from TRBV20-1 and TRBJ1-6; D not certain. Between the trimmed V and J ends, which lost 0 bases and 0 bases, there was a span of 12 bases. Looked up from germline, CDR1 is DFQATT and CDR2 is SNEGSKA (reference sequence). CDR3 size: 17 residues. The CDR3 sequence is CSARDRLHSSYNSPLHF. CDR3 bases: TGCAGTGCTAGAGATAGACTCCACAGCTCCTATAATTCACCCCTCCACTTT.

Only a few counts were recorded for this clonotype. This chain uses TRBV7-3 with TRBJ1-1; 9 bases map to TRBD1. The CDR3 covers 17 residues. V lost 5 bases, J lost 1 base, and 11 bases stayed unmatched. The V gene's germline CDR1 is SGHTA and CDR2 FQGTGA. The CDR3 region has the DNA TGTGCCAGCAGCCCTGCCGGGTTGGGACAGGGGAACACTGAAGCTTTCTTT. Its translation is CASSPAGLGQGNTEAFF.

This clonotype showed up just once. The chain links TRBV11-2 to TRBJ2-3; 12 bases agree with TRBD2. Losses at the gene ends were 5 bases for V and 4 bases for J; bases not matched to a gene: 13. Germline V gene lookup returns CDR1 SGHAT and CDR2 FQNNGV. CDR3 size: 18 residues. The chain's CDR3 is CASSVVRLAGGPPDTQYF. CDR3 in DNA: TGTGCCAGCAGCGTAGTCCGGCTAGCGGGAGGGCCACCAGATACGCAGTATTTT.

The CDR3: CSARSSRLPLHF. CDR3 sequence (DNA): TGCAGTGCTAGAAGTAGCCGCCTACCCCTCCACTTT. The chain couples TRBV20-1 to TRBJ1-6; D gene unclear. V lost 2 bases and J lost 12, with 11 bases in between. The CDR3 runs 12 residues. The germline gives CDR1 DFQATT, CDR2 SNEGSKA (reference sequence).

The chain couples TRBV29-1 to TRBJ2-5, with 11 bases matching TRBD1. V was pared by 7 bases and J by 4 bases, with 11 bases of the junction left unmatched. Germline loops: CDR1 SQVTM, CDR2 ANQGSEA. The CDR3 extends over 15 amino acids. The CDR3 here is CSAKKAGTGGETQYF. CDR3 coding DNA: TGCAGCGCAAAGAAAGCCGGGACAGGGGGAGAGACCCAGTACTTC.

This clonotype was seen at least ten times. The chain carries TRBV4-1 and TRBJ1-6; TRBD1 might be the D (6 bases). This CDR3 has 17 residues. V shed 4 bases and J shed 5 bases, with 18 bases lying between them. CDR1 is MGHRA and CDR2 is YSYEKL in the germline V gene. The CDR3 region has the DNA TGCGCCAGCAGCCCCCCCCTGGCAGGGGAAGATAATTCACCCCTCCACTTT. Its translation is CASSPPLAGEDNSPLHF.

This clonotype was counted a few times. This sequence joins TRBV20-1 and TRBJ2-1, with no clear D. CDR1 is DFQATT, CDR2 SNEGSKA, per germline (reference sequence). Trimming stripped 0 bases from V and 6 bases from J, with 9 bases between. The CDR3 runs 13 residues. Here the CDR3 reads CSARDMALNEQFF. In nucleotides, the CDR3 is TGCAGTGCTAGAGATATGGCCCTCAATGAGCAGTTCTTC.

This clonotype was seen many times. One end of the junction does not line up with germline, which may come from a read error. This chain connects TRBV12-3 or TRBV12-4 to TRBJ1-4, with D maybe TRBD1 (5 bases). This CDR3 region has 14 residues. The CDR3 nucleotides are TGCGCCAGCAGCTTGTGGGGGACTAATGAAAAACTGTTTTTT. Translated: CASSLWGTNEKLFF.

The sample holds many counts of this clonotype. CDR3 sequence: CASSILAGRTDTQYF. The DNA for the CDR3 is TGTGCCAGCAGTATTCTAGCGGGCCGCACAGATACGCAGTATTTT. The V gene is TRBV12-3 or TRBV12-4, the J gene TRBJ2-3, with 8 bases identical to TRBD2. Unmatched junction bases numbered 5, after V lost 5 bases and J lost 1 base. The CDR3 contains 15 residues.

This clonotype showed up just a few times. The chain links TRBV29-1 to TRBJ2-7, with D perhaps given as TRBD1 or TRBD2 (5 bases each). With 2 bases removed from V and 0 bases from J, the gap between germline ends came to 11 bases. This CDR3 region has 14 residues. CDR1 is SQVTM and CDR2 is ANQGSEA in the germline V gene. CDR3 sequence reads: CSVETSGTSYEQYF. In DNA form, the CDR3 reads TGCAGCGTTGAAACATCCGGGACCTCCTACGAGCAGTACTTC.

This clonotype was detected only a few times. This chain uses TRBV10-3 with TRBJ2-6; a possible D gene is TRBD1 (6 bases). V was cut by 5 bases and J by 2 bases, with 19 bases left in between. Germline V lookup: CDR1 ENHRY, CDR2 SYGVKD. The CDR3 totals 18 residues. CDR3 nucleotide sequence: TGTGCCATCAGTTCCCGGGACATAGGTCAACCTGGGGCCAACGTCCTGACTTTC. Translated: CAISSRDIGQPGANVLTF.

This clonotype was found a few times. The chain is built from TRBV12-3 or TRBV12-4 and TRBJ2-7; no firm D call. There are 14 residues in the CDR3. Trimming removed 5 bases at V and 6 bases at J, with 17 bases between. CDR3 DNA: TGTGCCAGCAGTCTTTCCGGTGACGGTCGCGAGCAGTACTTC. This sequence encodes CASSLSGDGREQYF.

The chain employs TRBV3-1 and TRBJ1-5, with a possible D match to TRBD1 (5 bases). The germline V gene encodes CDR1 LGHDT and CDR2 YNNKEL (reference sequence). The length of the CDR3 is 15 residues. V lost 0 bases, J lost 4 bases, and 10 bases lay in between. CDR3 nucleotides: TGTGCCAGCAGCCAAGATGCCGGGACGAATCAGCCCCAGCATTTT. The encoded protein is CASSQDAGTNQPQHF.